This TCR beta chain was captured in a study of cytomegalovirus exposure and HLA in healthy donors. Study details: It was reported in a later analysis that the same platform had been used for the approximately 120 validation repertoires as for the 666 first-cohort repertoires.

The study's findings and limits: Most sequenced TCRs were rare (though some public TCRs occurred in many donors). Subsequent analysis showed first-cohort TCR clusters tending to co-occur in more than 95 validation repertoires.

Concerning this clone itself: Antigen specificity is unknown. The junction does not match germline at one end; this may be a read error.

The CDR3 spans 15 residues. The germline V gene has CDR1 SGHNT and CDR2 YYREEE (reference sequence). The validation cohort, a group of around 120 subjects, included the donors and was separate from the roughly 670-subject first cohort. Assay: immunoSEQ multiplex PCR; the TCRdb copy retains only in-frame clones and omits some. Among about 120,000 clones listed, around 87% were seen once. This clonotype was sampled from a woman aged 18-29 years in good health and CMV-seropositive. The gene calls are TRBV5-4 and TRBJ1-2; D may be TRBD1 (5 bases). Sequences were obtained from PBMCs. CDR3 sequence reads: CASSSLGGRGGSGSF. The CDR3 nucleotides are TGTGCCAGCAGCTCCCTAGGAGGGAGGGGCGGTTCGGGGAGCTTC.